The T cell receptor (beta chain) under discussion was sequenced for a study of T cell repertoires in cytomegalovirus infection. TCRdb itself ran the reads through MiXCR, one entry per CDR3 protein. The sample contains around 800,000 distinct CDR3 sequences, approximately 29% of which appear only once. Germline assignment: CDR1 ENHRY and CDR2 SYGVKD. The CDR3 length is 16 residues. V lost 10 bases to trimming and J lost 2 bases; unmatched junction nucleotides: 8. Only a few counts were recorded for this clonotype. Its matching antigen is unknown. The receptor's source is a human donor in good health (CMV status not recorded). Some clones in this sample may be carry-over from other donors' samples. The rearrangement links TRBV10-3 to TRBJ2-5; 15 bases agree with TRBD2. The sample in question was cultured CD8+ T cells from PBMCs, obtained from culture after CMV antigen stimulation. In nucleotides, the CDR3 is TGTGCCACCTCGGGACTAGCGGGGGGCTTACAAGAGACCCAGTACTTC. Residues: CATSGLAGGLQETQYF.